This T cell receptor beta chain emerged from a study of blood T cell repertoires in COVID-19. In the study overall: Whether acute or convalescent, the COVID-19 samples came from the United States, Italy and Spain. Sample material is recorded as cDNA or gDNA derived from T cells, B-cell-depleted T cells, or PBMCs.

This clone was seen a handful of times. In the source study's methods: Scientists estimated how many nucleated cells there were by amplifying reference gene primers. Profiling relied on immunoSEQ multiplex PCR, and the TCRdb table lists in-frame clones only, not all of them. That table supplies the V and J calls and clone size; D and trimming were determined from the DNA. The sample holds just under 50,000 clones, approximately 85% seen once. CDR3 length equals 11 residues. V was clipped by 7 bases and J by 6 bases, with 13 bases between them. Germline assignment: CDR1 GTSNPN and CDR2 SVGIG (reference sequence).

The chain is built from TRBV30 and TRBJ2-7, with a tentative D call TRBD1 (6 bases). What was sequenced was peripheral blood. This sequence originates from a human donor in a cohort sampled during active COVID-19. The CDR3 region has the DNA TGTGCCTTACAGGGTTCCCTCGAGCAGTACTTC. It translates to CALQGSLEQYF.